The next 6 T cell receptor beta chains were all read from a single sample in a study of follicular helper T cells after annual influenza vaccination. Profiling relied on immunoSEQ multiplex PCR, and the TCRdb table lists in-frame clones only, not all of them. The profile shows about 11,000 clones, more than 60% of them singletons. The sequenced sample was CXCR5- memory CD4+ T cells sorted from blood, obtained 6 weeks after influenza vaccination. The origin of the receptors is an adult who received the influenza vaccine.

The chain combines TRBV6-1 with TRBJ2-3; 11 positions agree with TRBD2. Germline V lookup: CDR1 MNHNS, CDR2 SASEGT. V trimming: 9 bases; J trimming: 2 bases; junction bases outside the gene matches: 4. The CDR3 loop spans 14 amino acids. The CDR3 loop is CARASGGSTDTQYF. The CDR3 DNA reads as TGTGCCAGGGCTAGCGGGGGGTCCACAGATACGCAGTATTTT.

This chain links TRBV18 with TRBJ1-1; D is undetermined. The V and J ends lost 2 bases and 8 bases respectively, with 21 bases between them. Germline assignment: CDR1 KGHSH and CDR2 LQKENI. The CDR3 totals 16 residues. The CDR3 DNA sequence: TGTGCCAGCTCACCAGGGGAACGACACCAAAGTGAAGAAGCTTTCTTT. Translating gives CASSPGERHQSEEAFF.

CDR3 amino acids: CASSPTQVTHNEQFF. In nucleotides, the CDR3 is TGTGCCAGCAGTCCCACACAGGTGACACACAATGAGCAGTTCTTC. The genes are TRBV7-8 and TRBJ2-1; possible D gene TRBD1, 5 bases. V was pared by 6 bases and J by 5 bases, with 17 bases between. Germline V lookup: CDR1 SGHVS, CDR2 FQNEAQ. The CDR3 sequence is 15 residues long. Using reference TRBV7-8 and TRBJ2-1 for the parts outside the CDR3, the full variable domain is GAGVSQSPRYKVAKRGQDVALRCDPISGHVSLFWYQQALGQGPEFLTYFQNEAQLDKSGLPSDRFFAERPEGSVSTLKIQRTQQEDSAVYLCASSPTQVTHNEQFFGPGTRLTVL.

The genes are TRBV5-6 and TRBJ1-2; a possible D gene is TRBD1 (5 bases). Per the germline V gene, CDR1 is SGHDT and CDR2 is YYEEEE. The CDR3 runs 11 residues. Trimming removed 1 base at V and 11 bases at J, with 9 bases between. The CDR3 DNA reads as TGTGCCAGCAGCTTGAACAGGAAGTACACCTTC. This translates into CASSLNRKYTF. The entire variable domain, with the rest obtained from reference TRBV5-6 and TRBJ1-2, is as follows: DAGVTQSPTHLIKTRGQQVTLRCSPKSGHDTVSWYQQALGQGPQFIFQYYEEEERQRGNFPDRFSGHQFPNYSSELNVNALLLGDSALYLCASSLNRKYTFGSGTRLTVV.

This CDR3 is CASSQDPYISLNTEAFF. The DNA of the CDR3 is TGTGCCAGCAGCCAAGATCCATATATTTCGTTGAACACTGAAGCTTTCTTT. The chain recombines TRBV4-2 with TRBJ1-1; D not certain. The CDR3 has 17 amino acids. V lost 0 bases to trimming and J lost 0 bases, with 14 bases between them. Germline V gene sequence: CDR1 LGHNA, CDR2 YNFKEQ.

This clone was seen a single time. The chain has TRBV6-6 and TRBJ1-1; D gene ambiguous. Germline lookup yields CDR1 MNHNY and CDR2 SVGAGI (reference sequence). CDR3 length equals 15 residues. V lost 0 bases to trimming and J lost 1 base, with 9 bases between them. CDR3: CASSYSGLTNTEAFF. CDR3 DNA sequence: TGTGCCAGCAGTTACTCAGGGCTAACGAACACTGAAGCTTTCTTT.